A selection of T cell receptor beta chains follows, all from one sample in a study of spatial heterogeneity in lung cancer. TCRdb passed the 5' RACE reads through MiXCR, listing each CDR3 protein once. This sample has about 52,000 distinct CDR3 sequences, with roughly 8.1% found just once. The material was PBMCs, obtained at follow-up. These receptors were collected from a female donor with early-stage non-small cell lung cancer. CDR3s include the opening cysteine and the closing phenylalanine or tryptophan. The size entry is marked missing in some rows and otherwise reads once, few, many or a size class.

>TRBV29-1|13|TRBJ1-2|few
CSVRQQGGYGYTF
>TRBV6-1|15|TRBJ1-5|-
CASSEEVAGRGPQHF
>TRBV5-1|15|TRBJ2-3|-
CASSYPTGGADTQYF
>TRBV18|13|TRBJ1-1|-
CASSGQGEQVAFF
>TRBV24-1|14|TRBJ2-3|-
CATSDQSSTDTQYF
>TRBV3-1|15|TRBJ2-7|many
CASSMTSGGSYEQYF
>TRBV5-6|15|TRBJ2-3|few
CASSPGWQGPDTQYF
>TRBV27|15|TRBJ2-7|many
CASSPQGGGPYEQYF
>TRBV5-1|12|TRBJ2-3|-
CASSLKTDTQYF
>TRBV19|13|TRBJ1-4|-
CASMQGRTEKLFF
>TRBV5-1|16|TRBJ2-5|many
CASSLAWDRGEETQYF
>TRBV10-2|14|TRBJ2-7|few
CASSKGGSVYEQYF
>TRBV6-5|15|TRBJ2-3|many
CASSYGFPSTDTQYF
>TRBV7-2|14|TRBJ2-5|-
CASSRGTAKETQYF
>TRBV10-2|15|TRBJ1-2|many
CASSDPGSGSYGYTF
>TRBV27|15|TRBJ1-2|-
CASSLSRTGGYGYTF
>TRBV29-1|13|TRBJ2-7|many
CSAVTGERDEQYF
>TRBV7-2|17|TRBJ1-3|few
CASSLTGTGSLRNTIYF
>TRBV11-2|16|TRBJ1-2|-
CASSLLRGGGYYGHTF
>TRBV18|13|TRBJ1-6|few
CASSPETGPLLHF
>TRBV9|18|TRBJ2-7|-
CTSSVGLVAGGLPYEQYF
>TRBV10-2|12|TRBJ2-3|many
CASGGRTDTQYF
>TRBV19|13|TRBJ1-2|-
CASSPGLEDGYTF
>TRBV6-2/TRBV6-3|15|TRBJ2-7|-
CASSPVATRWYEQYF
>TRBV7-2|12|TRBJ1-6|-
CASSLMQSSLHF
>TRBV15|12|TRBJ1-5|-
CATSRDRDSKHF
>TRBV28|15|TRBJ2-5|many
CASTLLQSGKETQYF
>TRBV20-1|13|TRBJ2-1|few
CSVRTGTDNEQFF
>TRBV18|18|TRBJ2-3|-
CASSPQRTSGGPTDTQYF
>TRBV7-9|13|TRBJ1-1|few
CASSLYGEVEAFF
>TRBV11-2|14|TRBJ2-5|many
CASSLGRSQETQYF
>TRBV20-1|15|TRBJ2-3|many
CSATPSAVSTDTQYF
>TRBV20-1|13|TRBJ2-7|-
CSATWGGYYEQYF
>TRBV28|14|TRBJ1-1|many
CASSLIRDNTEAFF
>TRBV4-1|13|TRBJ2-6|many
CASSPVGANVLTF
>TRBV21-1|16|TRBJ1-2|-
CASSNWGQNFTYGYTF
>TRBV6-2/TRBV6-3|13|TRBJ2-1|-
CASLMDQYNEQFF
>TRBV7-2|14|TRBJ1-2|-
CASSLQGQYSGYTF
>TRBV6-1|12|TRBJ2-5|many
CASSPHRETQYF